The 9 T cell receptor beta chains below were found in one sample sequenced in a study of shared clonotypes between healthy human individuals (dated by TCRdb to 2019 to 2021). The library was produced with the immunoSEQ multiplex PCR assay. TCRdb provides this immuneACCESS table in a form limited to in-frame rearrangements. Some clones are lacking; in checked studies, under half of them reflect an unresolved V gene, and why the rest are absent is not known. The sample includes 600,000 to 750,000 clones, with 80% to 95% observed a single time. The top ten clones comprise around a third of the sample. Sequenced sample: memory CD8+ T cells from PBMCs. This specimen's cell subset or site label, interpreted: CD45RO+ cells pooled with CCR7-negative TemRA cells. These receptors came from a man aged 18 to 30 in good health. Some clones in this sample may be carry-over from other donors' samples.

A single count supports this clone. The chain combines TRBV13 with TRBJ2-7, with a weak D call TRBD1 (6 bases). The germline gives CDR1 PRHDT, CDR2 FYEKMQ (reference sequence). The V end lost 4 bases, the J end lost 7 bases, and 11 bases lay between the germline ends. This CDR3 has 12 amino acids. The CDR3 DNA reads TGTGCCAGCAGCTACAGGGTTGGGGAGCAGTACTTC. Protein: CASSYRVGEQYF.

The chain carries TRBV9 and TRBJ2-2; 9 nucleotides match TRBD2. V was clipped by 4 bases and J by 1 base; unmatched bases: 8. This CDR3 has 17 amino acids. CDR1 and CDR2 from the germline V gene are SGDLS and YYNGEE. CDR3 residues: CASSHSRREGNTGELFF. CDR3 coding DNA: TGTGCCAGCAGCCACTCTCGGCGGGAGGGGAACACCGGGGAGCTGTTTTTT.

This CDR3 reads CASSLRSSRGGDQPQHF. The DNA of the CDR3 is TGTGCCAGCAGTTTAAGATCGAGCCGCGGGGGGGATCAGCCCCAGCATTTT. The chain employs TRBV27 and TRBJ1-5, with D perhaps TRBD1 (5 bases). The CDR3 has 17 amino acids. Trimming left V 2 bases short and J 5 bases short, with 19 bases between. The germline CDR1 and CDR2 sequences are MNHEY and SMNVEV (reference sequence).

This chain joins TRBV28 and TRBJ2-1; D is unresolved. Trimming took 6 bases from V and 15 from J, leaving 9 bases between them. Germline assignment: CDR1 MDHEN and CDR2 SYDVKM. This CDR3 comprises 9 residues. The CDR3 DNA is TGTGCCAGCAGCCCCCCTTTGTTCTTC. Translation gives CASSPPLFF.

The chain employs TRBV5-5 and TRBJ2-2, with unresolved D. This CDR3 contains 15 residues. Germline assignment: CDR1 SGHKS and CDR2 YYEKEE (reference sequence). V was clipped by 6 bases and J by 5 bases, with 17 bases between them. The chain's CDR3 is CASTPVGVGTGELFF. The CDR3 DNA sequence: TGTGCCAGCACCCCGGTTGGGGTGGGAACCGGGGAGCTGTTTTTT.

This clone has only a few counts. The CDR3 region has the DNA TGTGCCAGCAGTGACGAGTGGGAGCAGTTCTTC. It is translated as CASSDEWEQFF. The chain is built from TRBV9 and TRBJ2-1; D unresolved. CDR1 is SGDLS and CDR2 is YYNGEE in the germline V gene. V was pared by 5 bases and J by 10 bases, with 10 bases between. This CDR3 spans 11 amino acids. Based on the CDR3 plus reference TRBV9 and TRBJ2-1, the full variable domain is DSGVTQTPKHLITATGQRVTLRCSPRSGDLSVYWYQQSLDQGLQFLIQYYNGEERAKGNILERFSAQQFPDLHSELNLSSLELGDSALYFCASSDEWEQFFGPGTRLTVL.

This clone was recorded a few times. The V call is TRBV9, the J call TRBJ2-7, with a weak D call TRBD1 (5 bases). This CDR3 contains 15 residues. CDR1 is SGDLS, CDR2 YYNGEE, per germline. V lost 2 bases, J lost 2 bases, and 14 bases lay in between. CDR3 DNA sequence: TGTGCCAGCAGCGTCGGTAACAGGCCCCCCTACGAGCAGTACTTC. It specifies CASSVGNRPPYEQYF.

This clone was picked up a small number of times. The rearrangement uses TRBV27 and TRBJ1-1, with D unclear. The CDR3 covers 11 residues. CDR1 and CDR2 from the germline V gene are MNHEY and SMNVEV (reference sequence). Trimming removed 7 bases from V and 5 bases from J, with 8 bases in between. The CDR3 DNA reads as TGTGCCAGCAATTTTGGGACTGAAGCTTTCTTT. This sequence encodes CASNFGTEAFF.

The V call is TRBV7-9, the J call TRBJ2-7; 9 bases align to TRBD2. The CDR3 runs to 13 residues. Germline CDR1 is SEHNR and CDR2 is FQNEAQ (reference sequence). Germline trimming cut 3 bases from V and 5 bases from J; bases unmatched to any gene: 2. CDR3 loop: CASSLGGRDEQYF. The CDR3 nucleotides read TGTGCCAGCAGCTTGGGCGGGAGGGACGAGCAGTACTTC.